Presented here are 24 T cell receptor beta chains from one specimen sequenced in a study of PD-1 blockade in classical Hodgkin lymphoma. All patients relapsed after autologous stem cell transplantation, and brentuximab vedotin exposure varied. Only in-frame clones appear in the TCRdb table, and some are missing; sequencing was by immunoSEQ multiplex PCR. The table lists tens of thousands of clones, roughly four fifths of them singletons. The sample in question was peripheral blood mononuclear cells (PBMCs), obtained before the second cycle of nivolumab. These receptors originate from a human donor with classical Hodgkin lymphoma.

The CDR3 reads CASSDWAVNTGELFF. CDR3 bases: TGCGCCAGCAGTGACTGGGCGGTAAACACCGGGGAGCTGTTTTTT. This rearrangement joins TRBV10-2 to TRBJ2-2; D is uncertain. Germline V gene data show CDR1 as WSHSY and CDR2 as SAAADI. The CDR3 has 15 amino acids. V was pared by 3 bases and J by 2 bases, with 10 bases between.

The V call is TRBV9, the J call TRBJ2-2, with D unresolved. This CDR3 comprises 13 residues. Germline CDR1 is SGDLS and CDR2 is YYNGEE. V lost 0 bases to trimming and J lost 7 bases, with 7 bases between them. The CDR3 DNA sequence: TGTGCCAGCAGCGTAGGAGAAAGCGGGGAGCTGTTTTTT. It translates to CASSVGESGELFF. Full variable domain (outside the CDR3, taken from reference TRBV9 and TRBJ2-2): DSGVTQTPKHLITATGQRVTLRCSPRSGDLSVYWYQQSLDQGLQFLIQYYNGEERAKGNILERFSAQQFPDLHSELNLSSLELGDSALYFCASSVGESGELFFGEGSRLTVL.

This clone was picked up one time. The V gene is TRBV6-4, the J gene TRBJ1-5, with D unresolved. The germline V gene has CDR1 MRHNA and CDR2 SNTAGT. CDR3 size: 15 residues. V was pared by 5 bases and J by 5 bases, with 16 bases between. The chain's CDR3 is CASSQLLGKDQPQHF. DNA for the CDR3: TGTGCCAGCAGTCAGTTGTTGGGGAAGGATCAGCCCCAGCATTTT.

This clone has only a few counts. The rearrangement links TRBV5-4 to TRBJ1-6; weak D call: TRBD1 (5 bases). CDR1 and CDR2 from the germline V gene are SGHNT and YYREEE (reference sequence). The CDR3 totals 13 residues. Trimming stripped 4 bases from V and 4 bases from J, with 6 bases between. The CDR3 nucleotides are TGTGCCAGCAGCAAGGGGTATAATTCACCCCTCCACTTT. Protein sequence: CASSKGYNSPLHF.

This clone appeared a single time. The CDR3 is CASSEGQGDSPLHF. The CDR3, as DNA: TGTGCCAGCAGCGAAGGACAGGGCGATTCACCCCTCCACTTT. The chain is built from TRBV4-2 and TRBJ1-6; 8 bases agree with TRBD1. Germline loops: CDR1 LGHNA, CDR2 YNFKEQ. The CDR3 has 14 residues. Trimming cost V 5 bases and J 8 bases; bases outside gene matches: 5.

This chain connects TRBV18 to TRBJ2-7, with 8 positions matching TRBD1. Germline assignment: CDR1 KGHSH and CDR2 LQKENI. Trimming took 4 bases from V and 0 from J; bases not matched to a gene: 5. This CDR3 contains 15 residues. CDR3 region: CASSRDRTTSYEQYF. The CDR3 DNA reads TGTGCCAGCTCACGGGACAGGACTACCTCCTACGAGCAGTACTTC.

This chain joins TRBV4-2 and TRBJ2-7; D ambiguous. V shed 1 base and J shed 3 bases, with 19 bases lying between them. The length of the CDR3 is 17 residues. Germline V gives CDR1 LGHNA, CDR2 YNFKEQ. The CDR3 DNA sequence: TGTGCCAGCAGCCAAGTACTTACGGGCGTCAAGAACTACGAGCAGTACTTC. Translated, it gives CASSQVLTGVKNYEQYF.

This clone was recorded a few times. The V gene is TRBV2, the J gene TRBJ2-2; D tentatively fits TRBD1 or TRBD2 (5 bases each). Germline V CDR1 and CDR2: SNHLY, FYNNEI. This CDR3 has 12 amino acids. Trimming cost V 8 bases and J 4 bases, with 8 bases left between them. Here the CDR3 reads CASQRGTGELFF. Here the CDR3 DNA reads TGTGCCAGCCAGAGGGGCACCGGGGAGCTGTTTTTT.

The V gene is TRBV7-8, the J gene TRBJ1-2; 7 bases fit TRBD1. After removal of 5 bases from V and 3 bases from J, the junction contained 9 bases not matched to a gene. Germline V lookup: CDR1 SGHVS, CDR2 FQNEAQ. There are 15 residues in the CDR3. The CDR3 region has the DNA TGTGCCAGCAGCCCCCCGCAGGGGGGCGACTATGGCTACACCTTC. Residues: CASSPPQGGDYGYTF.

There are a few counts of this clone. CDR3 residues: CASSLGLAAYNEQFF. CDR3 bases: TGTGCCAGCAGCCTCGGACTAGCGGCCTACAATGAGCAGTTCTTC. The chain has TRBV7-2 and TRBJ2-1; 10 bases align to TRBD2. The V and J ends lost 5 bases and 2 bases, in that order; junction bases with no gene match: 3. Germline V lookup: CDR1 SGHTA, CDR2 FQGNSA. The CDR3 runs 15 residues.

The genes are TRBV7-3 and TRBJ2-3; no clear D gene. The CDR3 is 13 residues long. V was trimmed by 1 base and J by 6 bases, leaving 8 bases between them. Germline values: CDR1 SGHTA, CDR2 FQGTGA. CDR3 in amino acids: CASSLNLADTQYF. Written as DNA, the CDR3 is TGTGCCAGCAGCTTAAATCTGGCGGATACGCAGTATTTT.

About this clone itself: Germline is not matched at one junction end, which may reflect a read error. The chain is built from TRBV5-3 and TRBJ1-4; the D is unclear. TRBV5-3 is identified as an open reading frame with a role that is uncertain. The CDR3 runs 14 residues. The CDR3 DNA follows: TGTGCCAGCAGCTTTTTGTCAACTAATGAAAAACTGTTTTTT. Protein: CASSFLSTNEKLFF.

This chain links TRBV4-1 with TRBJ2-2; D perhaps matches TRBD2 (6 bases). Germline CDR1 reads MGHRA; CDR2 reads YSYEKL. CDR3 length equals 16 residues. Between the trimmed V and J ends, which lost 6 bases and 0 bases, there was a span of 14 bases. CDR3: CASSQWGEANTGELFF. CDR3 DNA: TGCGCCAGCAGTCAATGGGGGGAGGCGAACACCGGGGAGCTGTTTTTT.

V gene TRBV5-4 combines with J gene TRBJ1-2; D is undetermined. The V gene lost 0 bases and the J gene lost 6 bases, with 9 bases spanning the gap. The CDR3 sequence is 13 residues long. Germline loops: CDR1 SGHNT, CDR2 YYREEE (reference sequence). The CDR3 loop reads CASSLVPSDGYTF. The CDR3 nucleotides read TGTGCCAGCAGCTTGGTTCCGAGTGATGGCTACACCTTC.

The chain is built from TRBV7-2 and TRBJ2-2; D might be TRBD2 (6 bases). CDR1 is SGHTA, CDR2 FQGNSA, per germline. Trimming left V 2 bases short and J 4 bases short, with 14 bases between. The CDR3 is made up of 16 amino acids. CDR3 DNA sequence: TGTGCCAGCAGCTTAATCGGGGGAAGATTCACCGGGGAGCTGTTTTTT. As protein: CASSLIGGRFTGELFF. The full variable domain, with the rest looked up from reference TRBV7-2 and TRBJ2-2, is GAGVSQSPSNKVTEKGKDVELRCDPISGHTALYWYRQSLGQGLEFLIYFQGNSAPDKSGLPSDRFSAERTGGSVSTLTIQRTQQEDSAVYLCASSLIGGRFTGELFFGEGSRLTVL.

A word on this clone: One end of the junction varies from germline; a read error may be responsible. The V call is TRBV19, the J call TRBJ1-2; D gene unclear. This CDR3 has 11 amino acids. Germline CDR1 LNHDA, CDR2 SQIVND (reference sequence). CDR3 bases: TGTGCCAGTAGTGTAGACCTTTCCTACACCTTC. Its protein product is CASSVDLSYTF.

This chain uses TRBV7-7 with TRBJ2-2, with D perhaps TRBD1 (6 bases). From germline, CDR1 is SSHAT and CDR2 FNYEAQ (reference sequence). The CDR3 runs 15 residues. V lost 5 bases to trimming and J lost 6 bases, with 16 bases between them. The CDR3: CASSQAGVGSGELFF. The CDR3 nucleotides read TGTGCCAGCAGCCAGGCAGGGGTAGGGTCCGGGGAGCTGTTTTTT.

This chain links TRBV4-3 with TRBJ2-5; 8 nucleotides agree with TRBD2. The J call may be wrong; the DNA end is better matched by TRBJ2-7. CDR1 and CDR2 from the germline V gene are LGHNA and YSLEER. The CDR3 length is 15 residues. Here the CDR3 reads CASSQGVAGIYEQYF. The CDR3 DNA is TGCGCCAGCAGCCAAGGGGTAGCGGGGATCTACGAGCAGTACTTC.

CDR3 nucleotides: TGTGCCACTAGAGACAGGGACCCCTACGAGCAGTACTTC. Its translation is CATRDRDPYEQYF. This rearrangement joins TRBV19 to TRBJ2-7; 7 positions match TRBD1. Germline trimming cut 10 bases from V and 2 bases from J; bases unmatched to any gene: 8. This CDR3 region has 13 residues. Germline loops: CDR1 LNHDA, CDR2 SQIVND (reference sequence).

This clone was seen more than once but under ten times. The chain carries TRBV4-2 and TRBJ1-1, with 9 bases lining up with TRBD1. V shed 6 bases, J shed 5 bases, and the junction held 10 bases outside the gene matches. The CDR3 contains 15 residues. Germline CDR1 is LGHNA and CDR2 is YNFKEQ. CDR3 in DNA: TGTGCCAGCAGTTATTACGGAGGGACAGGGACTGAAGCTTTCTTT. Residues: CASSYYGGTGTEAFF.

The V gene is TRBV29-1, the J gene TRBJ1-4; D might be TRBD1 (5 bases). Germline CDR1 reads SQVTM; CDR2 reads ANQGSEA. The CDR3 contains 11 residues. Deletions cut 0 bases from V and 10 bases from J, with 6 bases between. CDR3 in amino acids: CSVEEQGKLFF. CDR3 nucleotides: TGCAGCGTTGAAGAGCAGGGAAAACTGTTTTTT.

The chain couples TRBV19 to TRBJ1-6; TRBD1 matches 8 bases. Germline-derived CDR1 and CDR2 are LNHDA and SQIVND (reference sequence). The CDR3 totals 18 residues. The trim removed 6 bases at V and 1 base at J, leaving 11 bases unmatched. The CDR3 sequence: CASSPTGGQKSYNSPLHF. CDR3 DNA sequence: TGTGCCAGTAGCCCCACAGGGGGACAAAAGTCCTATAATTCACCCCTCCACTTT.

The chain uses TRBV6-4 and TRBJ2-3; the D gene is possibly TRBD1 (6 bases). Germline V lookup: CDR1 MRHNA, CDR2 SNTAGT. The CDR3 runs 14 residues. Trimming took off 2 bases at V and 2 bases at J, with 8 bases between the two ends. In DNA, the CDR3 is TGTGCCAGCAGTGACGGACAGCACACAGATACGCAGTATTTT. Translation gives CASSDGQHTDTQYF.

This chain joins TRBV18 and TRBJ2-7; D perhaps matches TRBD1 (5 bases). The CDR3 spans 15 residues. CDR1 is KGHSH, CDR2 LQKENI, per germline. V was shortened by 0 bases and J by 1 base, with 10 bases between the two germline ends. CDR3 bases: TGTGCCAGCTCACCACCCACTCAGGGATCCTACGAGCAGTACTTC. Its translation: CASSPPTQGSYEQYF.